A selection of T cell receptor beta chains follows, all from one sample in a study of CD8 T cells in Susac syndrome. MiXCR was run by TCRdb on the immunoSEQ multiplex PCR reads, yielding one entry per CDR3 protein. The table lists some 120,000 distinct CDR3 sequences, 90% to 95% of them singletons. Material: CD4+ T cells from PBMCs. The source is a human donor in good health. Both conserved end residues are part of each CDR3. D genes are given only for firm matches. Part of the rows lack a size; the others show once, few, many or a class for expanded clones.

>TRBD2|TRBJ2-7|TRBV10-2|NA|13
TGCGCCACAGGACTAGCGGGAGCCTACGAGCAGTACTTC
CATGLAGAYEQYF
>NA|TRBJ2-7|TRBV14|NA|13
TGTGCCAGCAGCCACACAGGGAACTACGAGCAGTACTTC
CASSHTGNYEQYF
>NA|TRBJ1-1|TRBV15|NA|13
TGTGCCACCAGCTCGTTTAGTGACACTGAAGCTTTCTTT
CATSSFSDTEAFF
>TRBD2|TRBJ2-5|TRBV5-1|once|14
TGCGCCAGCAAGGGCGGGGGGCGCGAAGAGACCCAGTACTTC
CASKGGGREETQYF
>NA|TRBJ2-2|TRBV10-1|NA|13
TGCGCCAGCAATCCGGGGAACACCGGGGAGCTGTTTTTT
CASNPGNTGELFF
>NA|TRBJ1-2|TRBV6-2/TRBV6-3|once|20
TGTGCCAGCAGTTACCTTCCCTGGTCACCAGGACCCGGGGGGAGAGGTGGCTACACCTTC
CASSYLPWSPGPGGRGGYTF
>NA|TRBJ2-5|TRBV29-1|NA|13
TGCAGCGTTGTTGAGTTAGTCGGGGAGACCCAGTACTTC
CSVVELVGETQYF
>NA|TRBJ2-2|TRBV7-9|NA|11
TGTGCCAGCAGCTTTAGCAGGGAGCTGTTTTTT
CASSFSRELFF
>TRBD2|TRBJ2-3|TRBV12-3/TRBV12-4|NA|13
TGTGCCAGCAGTTCGGGCGGGAGAGATACGCAGTATTTT
CASSSGGRDTQYF
>NA|TRBJ1-1|TRBV7-9|NA|12
TGTGCCAGCAGCTTCCGGGAAGGGCGAGCTTTCTTT
CASSFREGRAFF
>NA|TRBJ1-1|TRBV6-2/TRBV6-3|NA|13
TGTGCCAGCAGTTACAACTCCCACACTGAAGCTTTCTTT
CASSYNSHTEAFF
>NA|TRBJ2-5|TRBV4-3|NA|16
TGCGCCAGCAGCCGTGGGGCTTTCGTAGCTCAAGAGACCCAGTACTTC
CASSRGAFVAQETQYF
>TRBD1|TRBJ2-7|TRBV4-1|NA|16
TGCGCCAGCAGCAGTGGACAGGGGTTCTTCCCCTACGAGCAGTACTTC
CASSSGQGFFPYEQYF
>NA|TRBJ2-7|TRBV21-1|NA|15
TGTGCCAGCAGCGCCCGACAGTTTATTGGGTACGAGCAGTACTTC
CASSARQFIGYEQYF
>TRBD2|TRBJ2-1|TRBV28|NA|17
TGTGCCAGCAGTGAAAGCCCGGGACTAGCAGGCTACAATGAGCAGTTCTTC
CASSESPGLAGYNEQFF
>NA|TRBJ2-2|TRBV2|NA|14
TGTGCCAGCAGTGCAGTCATCGTCACCGGGGAGCTGTTTTTT
CASSAVIVTGELFF
>TRBD2|TRBJ2-1|TRBV6-2/TRBV6-3|NA|17
TGTGCCAGCAGTTACAACCGAGGGGCGGGAGGGGACAATGAGCAGTTCTTC
CASSYNRGAGGDNEQFF
>TRBD1|TRBJ2-7|TRBV6-5|NA|15
TGTGCCAGCAGTTCTAAGGCAGGGGGCAACTACGAGCAGTACTTC
CASSSKAGGNYEQYF
>NA|TRBJ1-2|TRBV14|NA|11
TGTGCCAGCAGCCAGACAGCCGGGTACACCTTC
CASSQTAGYTF
>TRBD2|TRBJ2-3|TRBV3-1|NA|17
TGTGCCAGCAGCCAACCCTGGGTAGCGGGAGTGGCAGATACGCAGTATTTT
CASSQPWVAGVADTQYF
>NA|TRBJ2-3|TRBV24-1|once|14
TGTGCCACCAGCTCTACCGGGTCATCAGATACGCAGTATTTT
CATSSTGSSDTQYF
>TRBD1|TRBJ2-7|TRBV6-5|NA|14
TGTGCCAGCAGTCGGGACAGGGGGACCTACGAGCAGTACTTC
CASSRDRGTYEQYF
>NA|TRBJ2-7|TRBV5-1|NA|14
TGCGCCAGCAGCTTGGGGGGGACAACCATCGAGCAGTACTTC
CASSLGGTTIEQYF
>TRBD1|TRBJ2-3|TRBV20-1|NA|14
TGCAGTGCTGGGGACAGAAAGGGCACAGATACGCAGTATTTT
CSAGDRKGTDTQYF
>TRBD1|TRBJ1-1|TRBV3-1|NA|18
TGTGCCAGCAGCCAACCCCTCGGACAGGGGGTTCCCAACACTGAAGCTTTCTTT
CASSQPLGQGVPNTEAFF
>NA|TRBJ2-7|TRBV5-1|NA|16
TGCGCCAGCAGCTTGGAATCCTACAGGAGCTCCTACGAGCAGTACTTC
CASSLESYRSSYEQYF
>NA|TRBJ2-5|TRBV6-1|NA|17
TGTGCCAGCAAGGCGGGTTTGATAGGGGCCGTCCAAGAGACCCAGTACTTC
CASKAGLIGAVQETQYF
>TRBD1|TRBJ2-7|TRBV6-5|NA|15
TGTGCCAGCAGCTATTACTCGGACAGGGGCAACGAGCAGTACTTC
CASSYYSDRGNEQYF
>TRBD1|TRBJ1-1|TRBV5-1|NA|13
TGCGCCAGCAGCCCGACAGGGGAATCCGAAGCTTTCTTT
CASSPTGESEAFF
>NA|TRBJ1-3|TRBV12-3/TRBV12-4|NA|15
TGTGCCAGCAGCCCCACAGGGACCTCTGGAAACACCATATATTTT
CASSPTGTSGNTIYF
>TRBD2|TRBJ2-5|TRBV5-6|NA|13
TGTGCCAGCAGTTCCTTAGCGGGAGGGACCCAGTACTTC
CASSSLAGGTQYF
>NA|TRBJ2-1|TRBV18|NA|15
TGTGCCAGCTCCCGGGACGCCGTCATTTACAATGAGCAGTTCTTC
CASSRDAVIYNEQFF
>TRBD2|TRBJ2-5|TRBV20-1|NA|14
TGCAGTGCTGGCCGCGGGACTAGCAAAGAGACCCAGTACTTC
CSAGRGTSKETQYF
>NA|TRBJ2-5|TRBV20-1|NA|14
TGCAGTGCTAGGGAGGTTCGGGCTCAAGAGACCCAGTACTTC
CSAREVRAQETQYF
>NA|TRBJ2-1|TRBV3-1|once|13
TGTGCCAGCAGCCAAGCTCCGGACGGTGAGCAGTTCTTC
CASSQAPDGEQFF
>TRBD1|TRBJ2-7|TRBV7-2|NA|13
TGTGCCAGCAAACAGGGGGCGCGGTACGAGCAGTACTTC
CASKQGARYEQYF
>NA|TRBJ2-1|TRBV19|NA|14
TGTGCCAGTAGTCCCTTAGACAGAGACAATGAGCAGTTCTTC
CASSPLDRDNEQFF
>NA|TRBJ1-5|TRBV30|NA|14
TGTGCCTGGAGGCCGGGGGGGGGCTTACAGCCCCAGCATTTT
CAWRPGGGLQPQHF
>NA|TRBJ1-2|TRBV20-1|once|13
TGCAGTGCTAGGAACAGGGCTAACTATGGCTACACCTTC
CSARNRANYGYTF
>NA|TRBJ1-1|TRBV7-9|few|13
TGTGCCAGCAGAATAGGGGCGGGGCCTGAAGCTTTCTTT
CASRIGAGPEAFF
>NA|TRBJ2-5|TRBV7-9|NA|13
TGTGCCAGCAGACGCGGGGCCGCGGAGACCCAGTACTTC
CASRRGAAETQYF
>NA|TRBJ1-1|TRBV6-9|few|14
TGTGCCAGCGAAGGGGGTGGAGGGAACACTGAAGCTTTCTTT
CASEGGGGNTEAFF
>NA|TRBJ2-5|TRBV20-1|NA|15
TGCAGTGCTAGAGTCGTAGGGCGGCTCCAAGAGACCCAGTACTTC
CSARVVGRLQETQYF
>NA|TRBJ2-1|TRBV7-9|NA|12
TGTGCCAGCAGCACGGTGGGGAATGAGCAGTTCTTC
CASSTVGNEQFF
>NA|TRBJ2-3|TRBV10-3|NA|13
TGTGCCATCTCGGCGGAGAGCACAGATACGCAGTATTTT
CAISAESTDTQYF
>NA|TRBJ2-2|TRBV6-2/TRBV6-3|once|16
TGTGCCAGCAGTTACTCGAGCGTGGGGAACACCGGGGAGCTGTTTTTT
CASSYSSVGNTGELFF
>TRBD1|TRBJ2-1|TRBV29-1|NA|15
TGCAGCGTAAGGGGGGGACAGGGGATGTGGGGTGAGCAGTTCTTC
CSVRGGQGMWGEQFF
>TRBD1|TRBJ2-2|TRBV6-1|NA|17
TGTGCCAGCAGCCACGGGTTAGGGACAGGGGGCACCGGGGAGCTGTTTTTT
CASSHGLGTGGTGELFF
>TRBD2|TRBJ2-7|TRBV20-1|once|16
TGCAGTGCTAGGGGGGGACTAGCGGACAGCTCCTACGAGCAGTACTTC
CSARGGLADSSYEQYF
>TRBD1|TRBJ2-3|TRBV13|NA|16
TGTGCCAGCAGCGCTCGACAGGGGAGGATCACAGATACGCAGTATTTT
CASSARQGRITDTQYF
>TRBD2|TRBJ2-2|TRBV27|once|16
TGTGCCAGCAGTTTCGGCGGGAGGGCTCGCTCGGGGGAGCTGTTTTTT
CASSFGGRARSGELFF
>TRBD2|TRBJ2-1|TRBV10-3|NA|15
TGTGCCATCAGCCCAGGAGGGACTAGCGGCAATGAGCAGTTCTTC
CAISPGGTSGNEQFF
>TRBD2|TRBJ2-1|TRBV10-3|NA|14
TGTGCCACCGGGGGGACTAGCGGCTACAATGAGCAGTTCTTC
CATGGTSGYNEQFF
>NA|TRBJ2-1|TRBV21-1|NA|16
TGTGCCAGCAGCAAAGATCGGCGAGATAAGGGCAATGAGCAGTTCTTC
CASSKDRRDKGNEQFF